This T cell receptor beta chain was sequenced in a study of blood T cell repertoires in COVID-19. Study context: Researchers got acute and convalescent COVID-19 samples from the United States, Italy and Spain.

Under the authors' procedure: Cell counts per sample came from amplifying reference gene primers. Generated by immunoSEQ multiplex PCR, the TCRdb table keeps only in-frame clones and is missing some. The DNA was the basis for D and trimming; V, J and clone size are from that table. The sample carries approximately 400,000 clones, approximately 88% recorded once. The CDR3 is made up of 14 amino acids. V was trimmed by 0 bases and J by 1 base, leaving 7 bases between them. In germline, CDR1 is SGHDT, CDR2 YYEEEE. The TCR originated in a woman aged 45-60 years with COVID-19, enrolled during active disease. Sequenced input: peripheral blood. V is TRBV5-6 and J is TRBJ1-1, with D hard to call. In DNA, the CDR3 is TGTGCCAGCAGCTTGGTAATCCGGAACACTGAAGCTTTCTTT. Its protein product is CASSLVIRNTEAFF.